This T cell receptor (beta chain) was captured in a study of cytomegalovirus exposure and HLA in healthy donors. Overall study findings and caveats: Donor immune exposure was known only as CMV serostatus.

Germline CDR1 ENHRY, CDR2 SYGVKD. The CDR3 has 15 amino acids. Trimming removed 4 bases from V and 2 bases from J, with 12 bases in between. A multiplex PCR was run with 60 Vbeta primers and 13 Jbeta primers. Produced via immunoSEQ multiplex PCR; TCRdb's table is partial and in-frame only. The table has about 200,000 clones, around four fifths seen once. Turning to this clone: The antigen is undetermined.

Material for sequencing was PBMCs. The TCR originated in a woman aged 45-60 years in good health and CMV-seropositive. V is TRBV10-3 and J is TRBJ2-1, with D perhaps TRBD1 (7 bases). CDR3 region: CAISGGDSTYNEQFF. CDR3 in DNA: TGTGCCATCAGTGGGGGGGACAGTACCTACAATGAGCAGTTCTTC.